The clone carrying this T cell receptor (beta chain) showed up many times. This entry comes from a study of Graves' ophthalmopathy and Graves' hyperthyroidism. Scientists amplified the TCR beta CDR3 regions from RNA transcripts. HTBI-primed first-round RT-PCR preceded second-round multiplex PCR. TCRdb reprocessed the multiplex PCR reads via MiXCR and lists one record per CDR3 protein. The data contain approximately 330,000 distinct CDR3 sequences, roughly a sixth of them singletons. The study excluded patients with other autoimmune diseases, uncontrolled infections, pregnancy or lactation. Germline V gene lookup returns CDR1 SGHAT and CDR2 FQNNGV. V lost 4 bases to trimming and J lost 3 bases, with 18 bases between them. The CDR3 consists of 16 residues.

Sequencing was performed on peripheral blood. The receptor was derived from an adult man with Graves' ophthalmopathy. The gene calls are TRBV11-2 and TRBJ1-2; D may be TRBD1 (6 bases). This CDR3 is CASSSYRNREDYGYTF. Written as DNA, the CDR3 is TGTGCCAGCAGCTCCTATCGGAACAGGGAGGACTATGGCTACACCTTC.